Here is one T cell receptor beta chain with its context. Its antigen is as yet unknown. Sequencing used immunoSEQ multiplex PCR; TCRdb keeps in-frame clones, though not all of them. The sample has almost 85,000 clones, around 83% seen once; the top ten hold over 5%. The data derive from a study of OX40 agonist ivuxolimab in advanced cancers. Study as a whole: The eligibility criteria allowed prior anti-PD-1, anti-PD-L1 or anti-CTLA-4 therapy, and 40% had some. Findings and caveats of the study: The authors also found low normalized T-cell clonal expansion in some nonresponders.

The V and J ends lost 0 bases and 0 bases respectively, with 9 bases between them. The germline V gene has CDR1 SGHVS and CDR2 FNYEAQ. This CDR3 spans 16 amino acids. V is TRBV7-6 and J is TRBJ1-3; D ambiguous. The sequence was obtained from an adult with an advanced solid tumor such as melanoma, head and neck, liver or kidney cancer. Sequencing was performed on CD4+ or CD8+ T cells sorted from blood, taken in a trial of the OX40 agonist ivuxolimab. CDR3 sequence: CASSLAPTSSGNTIYF. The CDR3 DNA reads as TGTGCCAGCAGCTTAGCTCCGACAAGCTCTGGAAACACCATATATTTT.